This T cell receptor (beta chain) was observed in a study of T-cell memory formation after mild COVID-19 (dated by TCRdb to the early 2020s). Turning to the overall study: Most TCR sequence clusters were specific to one of the two donors. The cohort was made up of two young adult volunteers, one female and one male, who were previously healthy. In a couple of donors, T-cell clones that expanded and contracted after mild COVID-19 were followed by sequencing TCRalpha and TCRbeta repertoires longitudinally. Here is what the overall study found, with its caveats: Contracting CD4+ clones appeared mostly in the CM and EM memory subsets, whereas CD8+ clones were enriched in EMRA. Some responding clones were detected in pre-infection memory, suggesting pre-existing cross-reactive memory T cells joined the SARS-CoV-2 response. The second-wave clones that peaked on day 37 were not confirmed to be SARS-CoV-2 specific. From day 15 to 85, contracting clones showed balanced CD4/CD8 phenotypes, whereas a second wave of clones that expanded from day 15 to 37 leaned towards CD4+. The study covered only a couple of mild cases, and larger cohorts including severe cases with pre-infection samples were considered necessary.

Ficoll-Paque density gradient centrifugation was used to isolate PBMCs. This clonotype was seen once. The antigen it binds to is not known. No base quality information exists; no much larger clone differs at one position. One read gives only weak evidence. Instrument used: Illumina NovaSeq 6000. Using 5'RACE with constant-segment primers, TCRalpha and TCRbeta cDNA libraries were constructed, with sample barcodes and unique molecular identifiers added in the process. Trizol reagent was used to extract RNA from every sample. Amplification of the libraries took two PCR steps, and the second step added a second sample barcode plus Illumina TruSeq adapters. Sequencing of the libraries was done on an Illumina NovaSeq, producing 2 x 150 bp paired-end reads. Regarding the original processing steps: With migec v1.2.7, reads were demultiplexed and then collapsed into UMI-guided consensus sequences. Using mixcr v2.1.11, UMI consensuses were aligned to TRA and TRB V and J templates and then assembled into clonotypes. Clonotypes were classified as expanded or contracted when called significant by both edgeR and NoisET, with noise models trained on biological replicates. For edgeR calls, a false discovery rate-adjusted p below 0.01 and a log2 fold-change threshold of 1 were applied. As an exploratory analysis of dynamics, PCA with hierarchical clustering was applied to max-normalized trajectories of the 1000 most abundant clonotypes. Separately sequenced CD4+ and CD8+ repertoires were used to assign the CD4 or CD8 phenotype of responding clones. Clones were called with MiXCR by TCRdb after fastp trimmed the public reads at Q25, and only in-frame beta chains were retained. Every distinct CDR3 protein forms one entry, paired with its most common genes and DNA. Here the V and J calls rest on TCRdb's processing, not on the authors' analysis. Recorded for this sample are about 560,000 distinct CDR3 sequences; approximately 15% of them occurred a single time. The ten top clones hold just over 8% of the sample.

CDR1 SGHDT and CDR2 YYEEEE were looked up in the germline V gene. Reading from cysteine to phenylalanine, the CDR3 counts 13 amino acids. The DNA shown is the 39-base CDR3, in frame from base 1. V and J lose 6 bases and 7 bases, and a span of 16 bases separates them. In this chain, TRBV5-6 is recombined with TRBJ1-2; TRBD1 is perhaps the D gene, given 5 matching bases. The TCR sequence derives from an adult woman who had mild COVID-19 (a few samples of this study predate the infection). The sample titles of this study are shuffled in the database, so cell type and time point are left out; the donor was told from shared clones. Sequenced input: PBMCs or a T cell subset sorted from them (not recorded which). The CDR3 has the sequence CASTPRGWSGYTF. Here is the DNA: TGTGCCAGCACCCCCCGGGGGTGGTCTGGCTACACCTTC. This CDR3, with the reference TRBV5-6 and TRBJ1-2 proteins standing in past its ends, gives the full variable domain DAGVTQSPTHLIKTRGQQVTLRCSPKSGHDTVSWYQQALGQGPQFIFQYYEEEERQRGNFPDRFSGHQFPNYSSELNVNALLLGDSALYLCASTPRGWSGYTFGSGTRLTVV.